The present T cell receptor (beta chain) was sequenced within a study of blood T cell repertoires in COVID-19. On the study more broadly: The analysed material was cDNA or gDNA that came from T cells, B-cell-depleted T cells, or PBMCs.

Sequenced by immunoSEQ multiplex PCR; TCRdb stores in-frame clones only, minus some. Among about 400,000 clones listed, 88% were seen once. Points on this clone: This same CDR3 is encoded by further DNA sequences in the sample.

Per germline, CDR1 LNHNV and CDR2 YYDKDF (reference sequence). The germline V and J ends were trimmed by 0 bases and 4 bases, with 7 bases remaining between them. This CDR3 contains 13 residues. This TCR was sampled from a woman aged 40-49 years with acute COVID-19. The chain employs TRBV15 and TRBJ2-7; a weak D match, TRBD2 (5 bases). The sequenced sample was PBMCs or T cells enriched from blood (not recorded which). CDR3 in amino acids: CATSRDPGYEQYF. CDR3 nucleotides: TGTGCCACCAGCAGAGACCCGGGGTACGAGCAGTACTTC.